The clone carrying this T cell receptor (beta chain) has ten or more counts. Using RNA transcripts, the TCR beta CDR3 regions were amplified. Second-round multiplex PCR came after first-round RT-PCR with HTBI primers. TCRdb independently ran MiXCR on the multiplex PCR reads; one entry per CDR3 protein. Among approximately 410,000 distinct CDR3 sequences, over 15% were seen once, and the ten largest hold about 7%. This sample stems from a study of Graves' ophthalmopathy and Graves' hyperthyroidism. The germline CDR1 and CDR2 sequences are SGHRS and YFSETQ. The CDR3 is 15 amino acids. The V end lost 3 bases, the J end lost 1 base, and 13 bases lay between the germline ends. Stable hyperthyroidism referred to disease that showed no ophthalmopathy within 18 months of follow-up. None of the included patients had other autoimmune diseases, uncontrolled infections, pregnancy or lactation, as these led to exclusion.

The receptor's source is a woman aged 18 to 35 with stable Graves' hyperthyroidism. The chain recombines TRBV5-1 with TRBJ1-2; possibly TRBD1 for D (5 bases). Sequencing used peripheral blood. The CDR3: CASSSLRRGNYGYTF. The CDR3 DNA reads TGCGCCAGCAGCTCCCTGCGGAGGGGTAACTATGGCTACACCTTC.